The 15 T cell receptor beta chains presented below share a single source sample, sequenced in a study of cytomegalovirus exposure and HLA in healthy donors. It was with 60 Vbeta and 13 Jbeta primers that the PCR ran. Method: immunoSEQ multiplex PCR; TCRdb's copy keeps in-frame clones and lacks some. The data show 130,000 to 150,000 clones, with 70% to 85% seen just once and around a tenth held by the top ten. The sequenced material came from PBMCs. The receptors come from a woman aged 55-75 years in good health and CMV-seropositive.

The CDR3 is CASSLTGRRAEAFF. The CDR3 region has the DNA TGTGCCAGCAGCTTAACGGGAAGGAGGGCTGAAGCTTTCTTT. The rearrangement uses TRBV7-6 and TRBJ1-1, with D unresolved. V was shortened by 2 bases and J by 6 bases, with 13 bases between the two germline ends. CDR1 is SGHVS and CDR2 is FNYEAQ in the germline V gene. This CDR3 region has 14 residues.

The chain employs TRBV7-9 and TRBJ1-5; TRBD1 agrees at 9 bases. The CDR3 totals 14 residues. Trimming at V came to 5 bases and at J to 12 bases, leaving 11 bases not matched to a gene. The germline V gene encodes CDR1 SEHNR and CDR2 FQNEAQ (reference sequence). The DNA of the CDR3 is TGTGCCAGCAGCCCCGGGACAGGGTCCTTACTCCAGCATTTT. This translates into CASSPGTGSLLQHF.

The chain is built from TRBV5-6 and TRBJ2-7; D is perhaps TRBD1 (5 bases). Germline V gives CDR1 SGHDT, CDR2 YYEEEE. The CDR3 covers 14 residues. V was clipped by 0 bases and J by 2 bases, with 9 bases between them. In nucleotides, the CDR3 is TGTGCCAGCAGCTTGGACAGGAACCCCTACGAGCAGTACTTC. Translated, it gives CASSLDRNPYEQYF.

The chain recombines TRBV4-1 with TRBJ2-7, with D tentatively TRBD1 (5 bases). Germline V gene data show CDR1 as MGHRA and CDR2 as YSYEKL. CDR3 length: 14 residues. V lost 0 bases and J lost 3, with 9 bases in between. CDR3 DNA sequence: TGCGCCAGCAGCCAAGACCCAGGGAACTACGAGCAGTACTTC. Translated, it gives CASSQDPGNYEQYF.

Turning to this clone: Other DNA sequences of this sample code for an identical CDR3. The chain has TRBV7-2 and TRBJ1-2, with D maybe TRBD1 (6 bases). The CDR3 covers 17 residues. V lost 5 bases, J lost 0 bases, and 19 bases lay in between. Germline V gene sequence: CDR1 SGHTA, CDR2 FQGNSA. The CDR3 is CASSHDQGLSSNYGYTF. CDR3 coding DNA: TGTGCCAGCAGCCACGATCAGGGGCTCTCCTCTAACTATGGCTACACCTTC.

The chain couples TRBV30 to TRBJ2-5, with TRBD1 matching 9 bases. The tail of the sequence fits TRBJ2-7 better, so the J call may be wrong. CDR3 size: 16 residues. Per germline, CDR1 GTSNPN and CDR2 SVGIG (reference sequence). CDR3 nucleotide sequence: TGTGCCTGGAAGGGGTTGTTAACGGGACAGGGCTACGAGCAGTACTTC. Its translation is CAWKGLLTGQGYEQYF.

The gene calls are TRBV10-3 and TRBJ2-5; D might be TRBD1 (6 bases). The J call may not be correct, given that the DNA end is closer to TRBJ2-7. The length of the CDR3 is 16 residues. Germline assignment: CDR1 ENHRY and CDR2 SYGVKD. CDR3 sequence: CAISDPWTASSYEQYF. CDR3 DNA: TGTGCCATCAGTGATCCCTGGACAGCCAGCTCCTACGAGCAGTACTTC.

The gene calls are TRBV28 and TRBJ2-1; 10 bases are shared with TRBD1. The CDR3 is 18 residues long. Germline V gene lookup returns CDR1 MDHEN and CDR2 SYDVKM. With 5 bases clipped from V and 0 bases from J, the junction kept 10 bases outside the gene matches. The CDR3 DNA reads TGTGCCAGCAGTGTTTGGGACAGGGGATCTTCCTCCTACAATGAGCAGTTCTTC. Encoded protein: CASSVWDRGSSSYNEQFF. Full variable domain (remainder filled in from reference TRBV28 and TRBJ2-1): DVKVTQSSRYLVKRTGEKVFLECVQDMDHENMFWYRQDPGLGLRLIYFSYDVKMKEKGDIPEGYSVSREKKERFSLILESASTNQTSMYLCASSVWDRGSSSYNEQFFGPGTRLTVL.

The J gene is TRBJ2-5, the V gene TRBV10-3; TRBD2 matches at 9 bases. Germline loops: CDR1 ENHRY, CDR2 SYGVKD. V lost 4 bases to trimming and J lost 1 base; unmatched junction nucleotides: 4. CDR3 length: 15 residues. This CDR3 is CAISGLADPQETQYF. The CDR3 region has the DNA TGTGCCATCAGTGGACTAGCGGATCCCCAAGAGACCCAGTACTTC.

The chain employs TRBV20-1 and TRBJ1-2; D is ambiguous. Per germline, CDR1 DFQATT and CDR2 SNEGSKA (reference sequence). Deletions cut 3 bases from V and 5 bases from J, with 7 bases between. The CDR3 is 11 residues long. The CDR3 sequence: CSASGLYGYTF. As DNA, the CDR3 is TGCAGTGCTAGCGGGTTATATGGCTACACCTTC.

V usage is TRBV2 and J usage is TRBJ2-7; D might be TRBD1 (5 bases). The CDR3 consists of 13 residues. V was cut by 4 bases and J by 4 bases, with 11 bases left in between. From germline, CDR1 is SNHLY and CDR2 FYNNEI. The CDR3 sequence: CASSGLRDYEQYF. CDR3 in DNA: TGTGCCAGCAGTGGGCTCAGGGATTACGAGCAGTACTTC.

This clone was picked up a small number of times. The gene calls are TRBV19 and TRBJ2-3; 9 nucleotides align to TRBD1. Germline loops: CDR1 LNHDA, CDR2 SQIVND (reference sequence). The CDR3 consists of 18 residues. Trimming took 4 bases from V and 5 from J; bases not matched to a gene: 16. The CDR3 loop is CASSRDSKGTGIRDTQYF. The CDR3 region has the DNA TGTGCCAGTAGTAGGGATTCGAAAGGGACAGGGATTCGAGATACGCAGTATTTT.

CDR3 in DNA: TGTGCCAGCAGTTCTAGCGGCTACGAGCAGTACTTC. Amino acids: CASSSSGYEQYF. The V call is TRBV11-1, the J call TRBJ2-7; the match to TRBD2 covers 7 bases. The germline V gene encodes CDR1 SGHAT and CDR2 FQDESV (reference sequence). The trim removed 6 bases at V and 3 bases at J, leaving 2 bases unmatched. The CDR3 is 12 residues long.

The chain recombines TRBV2 with TRBJ1-1, with 7 positions matching TRBD1. Losses at the gene ends were 6 bases for V and 5 bases for J; bases not matched to a gene: 6. The germline V gene encodes CDR1 SNHLY and CDR2 FYNNEI. The CDR3 sequence is 13 residues long. CDR3: CASRETGVTEAFF. CDR3 nucleotides: TGTGCCAGCAGGGAAACAGGGGTAACTGAAGCTTTCTTT. Looking up the rest from reference TRBV2 and TRBJ1-1 gives the full variable domain: EPEVTQTPSHQVTQMGQEVILRCVPISNHLYFYWYRQILGQKVEFLVSFYNNEISEKSEIFDDQFSVERPDGSNFTLKIRSTKLEDSAMYFCASRETGVTEAFFGQGTRLTVV.

This clone was seen only once. The rearrangement joins TRBV27 to TRBJ2-7, with D unclear. The CDR3 loop spans 13 amino acids. CDR1 MNHEY and CDR2 SMNVEV come from the germline V gene (reference sequence). Between the trimmed V and J ends, which lost 3 bases and 1 base, there was a span of 7 bases. The DNA of the CDR3 is TGTGCCAGCAGTTTTCACCGGTCCTACGAGCAGTACTTC. It specifies CASSFHRSYEQYF.